This is a list of T cell receptor beta chains from one sample in a study of PD-L1 blockade in urothelial cancer. Clones were read by immunoSEQ multiplex PCR, and TCRdb kept only the in-frame ones, dropping some. This sample has roughly 20,000 clones, with around 90% found just once. Sequenced material: PBMCs, taken around atezolizumab (anti-PD-L1) treatment. These receptors all come from a woman aged 55-69 years with urothelial cancer. Both conserved end residues are part of each CDR3. D genes are given only for firm matches. Part of the rows lack a size; the others show once, few, many or a class for expanded clones.

>TRBV7-3|TRBD2|TRBJ2-5|once
CASSSRTSGGETQYF
>TRBV7-2|TRBD2|TRBJ2-2|once
CASSLAASGNTGELFF
>TRBV19|TRBD1|TRBJ2-7|few
CASSIDQPGQGEQYF
>TRBV19|TRBD2|TRBJ2-1|.
CASSRAGTYYNEQFF
>TRBV19|TRBD1|TRBJ1-5|.
CASSTPGQGRYSNQPQHF
>TRBV7-2|TRBD2|TRBJ2-3|.
CASSGAGADTQYF
>TRBV18|TRBD1|TRBJ2-7|.
CASSPGTVNTYEQYF
>TRBV5-1|.|TRBJ2-1|.
CASSLDGGPYNEQFF
>TRBV28|TRBD1|TRBJ2-7|.
CASSPHGTGGNEQYF
>TRBV10-1|TRBD1|TRBJ2-5|.
CASSSAGQVFKVQETQYF
>TRBV7-8|.|TRBJ1-5|.
CASRLGSSNQPQHF
>TRBV27|.|TRBJ2-2|.
CASSLILGTGELFF
>TRBV5-1|.|TRBJ2-1|.
CASSFVSSGSYNEQFF
>TRBV7-9|.|TRBJ1-1|.
CASSYGGVMNTEAFF
>TRBV29-1|TRBD1|TRBJ1-5|once
CSVGGTGSNQPQHF
>TRBV11-1|TRBD2|TRBJ2-5|.
CASSPRGPRTSGLQETQYF
>TRBV4-1|TRBD2|TRBJ2-3|.
CASSQFSGSTDTQYF
>TRBV14|TRBD2|TRBJ2-2|.
CASSQDPRGAGANTGELFF
>TRBV4-3|TRBD1|TRBJ1-2|.
CASSQAPQGVGYGYTF
>TRBV6-6|.|TRBJ2-5|once
CASSKPLGGAQETQYF
>TRBV28|TRBD2|TRBJ2-1|.
CASSLALAGWEQFF
>TRBV18|.|TRBJ2-3|.
CASSPPRAAGTDTQYF
>TRBV18|TRBD1|TRBJ2-7|once
CASSPGKGASGEQYF
>TRBV6-5|TRBD2|TRBJ2-7|.
CASSRTSVGLYEQYF
>TRBV2|.|TRBJ2-7|few
CASSIEDSFYEQYF
>TRBV9|TRBD2|TRBJ2-1|.
CASSVGGLAISYNEQFF
>TRBV7-9|TRBD2|TRBJ2-7|large
CASSSTSGVYEQYF
>TRBV9|.|TRBJ2-5|.
CASSVGRGEETQYF
>TRBV7-3|.|TRBJ2-3|few
CASSRTGSTDTQYF
>TRBV27|TRBD2|TRBJ2-2|.
CASSRLAGNGELFF
>TRBV5-1|TRBD2|TRBJ2-4|.
CASRSAGGPENIQYF
>TRBV5-8|TRBD2|TRBJ2-7|.
CASNRGRITEQYF
>TRBV5-8|TRBD1|TRBJ2-1|.
CASSVPGQGGIEQFF
>TRBV11-1|.|TRBJ2-1|.
CASSPRGAGSSYNEQFF
>TRBV7-3|.|TRBJ1-2|few
CASSPLGTGHGYTF
>TRBV18|TRBD1|TRBJ2-2|once
CASSFDRAYTGELFF
>TRBV11-2|.|TRBJ1-1|.
CASSLSRGRNTEAFF
>TRBV23-1|TRBD1|TRBJ2-1|once
CASSQAPGRDRGRNNEQFF
>TRBV7-2|.|TRBJ2-5|.
CASSLGGRGETQYF
>TRBV27|.|TRBJ1-5|.
CASSLYRNQPQHF
>TRBV28|TRBD2|TRBJ2-2|.
CASSLWELAGGPGELFF
>TRBV6-1|TRBD1|TRBJ2-1|.
CASSEAGDRRGSTDEQFF
>TRBV10-2|.|TRBJ2-3|.
CAAADFWVGSTDTQYF
>TRBV19|.|TRBJ2-7|.
CASSIGSLSEQYF
>TRBV7-9|.|TRBJ2-5|.
CASSFRGAVETQYF
>TRBV28|TRBD2|TRBJ2-5|.
CASRRTSQETQYF
>TRBV6-1|.|TRBJ1-2|.
CASSEPQVFRLYGYTF
>TRBV30|.|TRBJ1-1|.
CAWVRRGTGLSPRLNTEAFF